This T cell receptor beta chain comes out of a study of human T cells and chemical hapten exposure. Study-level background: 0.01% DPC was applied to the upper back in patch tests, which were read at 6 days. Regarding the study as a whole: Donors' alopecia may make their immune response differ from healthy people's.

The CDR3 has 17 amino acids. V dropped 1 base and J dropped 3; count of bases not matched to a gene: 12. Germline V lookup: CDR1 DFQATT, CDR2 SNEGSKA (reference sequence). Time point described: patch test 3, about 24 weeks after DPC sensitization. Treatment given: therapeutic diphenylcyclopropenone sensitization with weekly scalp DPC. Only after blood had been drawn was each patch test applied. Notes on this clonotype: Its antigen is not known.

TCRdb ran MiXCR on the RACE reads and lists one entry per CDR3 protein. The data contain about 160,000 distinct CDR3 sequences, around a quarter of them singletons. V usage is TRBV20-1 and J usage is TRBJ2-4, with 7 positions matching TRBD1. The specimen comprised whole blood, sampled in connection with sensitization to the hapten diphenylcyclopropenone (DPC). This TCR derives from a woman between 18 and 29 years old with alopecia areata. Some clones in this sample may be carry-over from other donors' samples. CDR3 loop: CSARVPTGTRDKNIQYF. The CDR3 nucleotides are TGCAGTGCTAGAGTCCCGACAGGGACGAGAGACAAAAACATTCAGTACTTC.